The present T cell receptor beta chain was sequenced within a study of T cell repertoires in cytomegalovirus infection. Regarding the study as a whole: The response measured ex vivo was dominated by TCR beta clonotypes (HLA-C-restricted and CMV-specific).

Germline assignment: CDR1 SGHVT and CDR2 SQSDAQ. The V end was cut by 5 bases, the J end by 4 bases, with 11 bases between. The CDR3 covers 14 residues. TCRdb independently ran MiXCR on the reads; one entry per CDR3 protein. The sample has a few hundred thousand distinct CDR3 sequences, over 15% seen once. A word on this clonotype: Its antigen remains unknown.

The TCR was taken from a human donor in good health (CMV status not recorded). Some clones in this sample may be carry-over from other donors' samples. Sequenced input: CD8+ T cells from PBMCs. J is TRBJ2-2 and V is TRBV7-4; D gene uncertain. CDR3 DNA sequence: TGTGCCAGCAGCGTAGACACGGCCACCGGGGAGCTGTTTTTT. Residues: CASSVDTATGELFF. Complete variable domain (other parts from reference TRBV7-4 and TRBJ2-2): GAGVSQSPRYKVAKRGRDVALRCDSISGHVTLYWYRQTLGQGSEVLTYSQSDAQRDKSGRPSGRFSAERPERSVSTLKIQRTEQGDSAVYLCASSVDTATGELFFGEGSRLTVL.